This T cell receptor (beta chain) was observed in a study of blood T cell repertoires in COVID-19. Germline V gives CDR1 SGDLS, CDR2 YYNGEE. V shed 3 bases, J shed 11 bases, and the junction held 7 bases outside the gene matches. The CDR3 is made up of 12 amino acids. Only in-frame clones appear in the TCRdb table, and some are missing; sequencing was by immunoSEQ multiplex PCR. The sample contains around 260,000 clones, approximately 85% of which appear only once. Sequences were obtained from peripheral blood. This sequence was found in a human donor in a cohort sampled during active COVID-19. J is TRBJ1-1 and V is TRBV9; 7 positions match TRBD1. The CDR3 coding sequence is TGTGCCAGCAGCGCTGTAGACAGGGCGGCTTTCTTT. Its translation is CASSAVDRAAFF.